This T cell receptor beta chain comes out of a study of a mutant IDH1 vaccine in newly diagnosed glioma. Study as a whole: Patients received vaccination from 4-6 weeks after radiotherapy alone, or with temozolomide cycles. Treated patients, averaging about 40 years, were roughly 62% male and around 40% female.

Measured with immunoSEQ multiplex PCR; TCRdb has only the in-frame clones, and not every one. This table has about 54,000 clones, under 90% appearing once. V shed 5 bases and J shed 3 bases, with 18 bases lying between them. Looked up from germline, CDR1 is SGHVS and CDR2 is FQNEAQ. CDR3 size: 16 residues. Time point: week 23, last vaccination. All doses held 300 ug of mutant IDH1 20-mer peptide, with topical imiquimod. Comment on this clone: Its antigen is unidentified.

The sequence came from a man aged 40-49 years with glioma. The chain carries TRBV7-8 and TRBJ2-3; tentative D call: TRBD2 (6 bases). The material sequenced was PBMCs, taken from a glioma patient whose treatment included an IDH1 peptide vaccine. CDR3 coding DNA: TGTGCCAGCAGCCCTCTCGGCGGGGTCGGGACAGATACGCAGTATTTT. Translated, it gives CASSPLGGVGTDTQYF.